This T cell receptor (beta chain) appears in the sequencing data of a study of cytomegalovirus exposure and HLA in healthy donors. Study-level background: Within an early data release were tens of millions of unique TCRs drawn from HLA-typed donors.

Each donor was nominally healthy when sampled (though unrecorded immune exposures were likely). In the PCR, 60 Vbeta and 13 Jbeta primers were used. Sequencing was performed with immunoSEQ multiplex PCR; in TCRdb, only in-frame clones are kept and a portion is missing. The sample consists of tens of thousands of clones, around 78% of them appearing once. On this clone: Its target is unknown.

Study observations and caveats: There were a few CMV-associated chains whose specificity for CMV antigens was confirmed in vitro. Rates of TCR association differed by HLA locus in a later analysis, with DRB1 highest and HLA-C lowest.

CDR3 size: 16 residues. Germline CDR1 reads MDHEN; CDR2 reads SYDVKM. The V and J ends lost 7 bases and 0 bases, in that order; junction bases with no gene match: 7. This receptor was taken from a male donor in good health and CMV-seropositive. The chain has TRBV28 and TRBJ1-4, with 8 bases lining up with TRBD1. Material for sequencing was PBMCs. The CDR3 region has the DNA TGTGCCAGCATCAAAGGGGGACAGGCAACTAATGAAAAACTGTTTTTT. Translation: CASIKGGQATNEKLFF.